This is a list of T cell receptor beta chains from one sample in a study of tumor-infiltrating lymphocytes in localized non-small cell lung cancer. Using immunoSEQ multiplex PCR, the repertoire was profiled, and TCRdb retains in-frame clones only, with some absent. Counted here are 12,000 or so clones, roughly 84% occurring once; the ten biggest clones make up 7.5% to 8.5%. The sequenced sample was lung tumor tissue. The source of these receptors is a human donor with non-small cell lung cancer. CDR3s leave out the opening cysteine and the closing phenylalanine or tryptophan. Fields, in order: clone size, D gene, V gene, J gene, CDR3 protein. A D gene is named only where the DNA matches it firmly. Size values are once, few and many counts, or a class for expanded clones, and some rows have none.

>-|-|TRBV7-8|TRBJ1-2
ASSLGADNYGYT
>-|-|TRBV29-1|TRBJ2-3
SVEDGSVTDTQY
>medium-sized|TRBD1|TRBV29-1|TRBJ2-5
SVEDDRGRTETQY
>few|TRBD2|TRBV5-1|TRBJ2-5
ASGGAGVQETQY
>-|-|TRBV29-1|TRBJ1-2
SVEGDRGGYT
>-|TRBD2|TRBV4-1|TRBJ2-6
ASSRTSGGQSSGANVLT
>-|TRBD1|TRBV5-1|TRBJ2-2
ASSLGDRDTGELF
>once|TRBD2|TRBV7-7|TRBJ2-2
ASSLGVPGLAGAGELF
>-|TRBD1|TRBV27|TRBJ1-1
ASSLDRAYTEAF
>-|-|TRBV30|TRBJ2-7
AWSFYNEQY
>-|TRBD1|TRBV7-9|TRBJ1-1
ASSLGQGEAF
>-|-|TRBV18|TRBJ2-7
ASSAAVSYEQY
>-|-|TRBV10-3|TRBJ1-6
ATNSGVSYNSPLH
>-|-|TRBV4-1|TRBJ2-1
ASSPPIGDTHF
>-|-|TRBV6-5|TRBJ2-1
ASSLLISSYNEQF
>-|TRBD1|TRBV7-8|TRBJ1-5
ASSEDRGQPQH
>-|TRBD1|TRBV5-6|TRBJ2-7
ASSWGQGVHEQY
>-|-|TRBV9|TRBJ1-1
ASSVAGMNTEAF
>-|-|TRBV30|TRBJ1-4
AWSGRDREKLF
>-|-|TRBV7-3|TRBJ2-5
ASSPSGRETQY
>-|TRBD1|TRBV28|TRBJ2-3
ASSLDRGRTDTQY
>-|TRBD2|TRBV5-1|TRBJ2-1
ASRTSGGNSYNEQF
>-|-|TRBV27|TRBJ1-1
ASSPDASPSWTAPGAF
>-|-|TRBV5-1|TRBJ1-2
ASSLVAEANYGYT
>-|-|TRBV14|TRBJ2-2
ASSLLPGELF
>-|-|TRBV28|TRBJ1-5
ASSPADSPNQPQH
>-|-|TRBV5-1|TRBJ2-7
ASSLEAAFVTSGYEQY
>-|TRBD1|TRBV6-1|TRBJ1-5
ASSEFDRGRTGQPQH
>-|-|TRBV25-1|TRBJ2-7
ASSPVMGTSNEQY
>-|-|TRBV4-1|TRBJ1-2
ASSQGFTQNYGYT
>-|-|TRBV6-1|TRBJ2-1
ASRTLSGSHNEQF
>-|-|TRBV19|TRBJ1-5
ASSIVLGAGNQPQH
>-|-|TRBV7-6|TRBJ2-3
ASSLAGGEVTDTQY
>-|-|TRBV6-1|TRBJ2-2
ASGQANTGELF
>-|-|TRBV5-1|TRBJ2-5
ASGAGQPQETQY
>-|-|TRBV5-6|TRBJ2-7
ASSLEEGAGYEQY
>-|-|TRBV29-1|TRBJ1-2
SADGYGYT
>-|-|TRBV30|TRBJ1-2
AWSVGYGYT
>-|-|TRBV4-3|TRBJ2-3
ASSQDQRGGDTQY
>few|TRBD1|TRBV15|TRBJ1-1
ATSEDRGDNTEAF
>-|-|TRBV29-1|TRBJ1-4
SVEDPTGGGKKLF
>-|TRBD1|TRBV2|TRBJ1-5
ASSEGQGNQPQH
>once|TRBD1|TRBV28|TRBJ1-5
ASRPGGGTQPQH